This TCR beta chain originates from a study of early T cells in non-severe SARS-CoV-2 infection. Individually, cDNA molecules had unique molecular identifiers attached to them. One entry per CDR3 protein, called by TCRdb with MiXCR from the 5' RACE reads. The table includes about 83,000 distinct CDR3 sequences, over 9% detected once. CDR1 and CDR2 from the germline V gene are ENHRY and SYGVKD. The V end lost 6 bases, the J end lost 0 bases, and 9 bases lay between the germline ends. The CDR3 runs to 14 residues. Sequenced material: whole blood. This TCR derives from an adult who was a healthcare worker with PCR-confirmed SARS-CoV-2 infection or an uninfected control (not recorded which). The rearrangement links TRBV10-3 to TRBJ2-4; maybe TRBD1 (5 bases). CDR3 DNA sequence: TGTGCCATCAGGGACACAGGAGCCAAAAACATTCAGTACTTC. Its protein is CAIRDTGAKNIQYF.